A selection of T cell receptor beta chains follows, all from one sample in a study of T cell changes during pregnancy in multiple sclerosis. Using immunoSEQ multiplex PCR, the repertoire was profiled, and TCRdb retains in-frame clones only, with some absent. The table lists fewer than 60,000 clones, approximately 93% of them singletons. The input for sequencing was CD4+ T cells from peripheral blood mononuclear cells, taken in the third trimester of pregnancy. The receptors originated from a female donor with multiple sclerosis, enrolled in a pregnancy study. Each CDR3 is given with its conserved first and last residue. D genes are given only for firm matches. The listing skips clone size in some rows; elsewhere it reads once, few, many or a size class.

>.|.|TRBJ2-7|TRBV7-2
CASSLIARGDEQYF
TGTGCCAGCAGCTTAATCGCCAGGGGGGACGAGCAGTACTTC
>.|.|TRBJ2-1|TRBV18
CASTPRDFGVNEQFF
TGTGCCAGCACACCGAGGGATTTTGGCGTGAATGAGCAGTTCTTC
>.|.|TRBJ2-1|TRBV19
CASKDPGRAYNEQFF
TGTGCCAGTAAGGACCCCGGCAGGGCCTACAATGAGCAGTTCTTC
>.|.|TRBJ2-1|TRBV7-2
CASSQDRDYNEQFF
TGTGCCAGCAGCCAAGACCGGGACTACAATGAGCAGTTCTTC
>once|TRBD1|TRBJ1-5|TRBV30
CAWSPGGGNQPQHF
TGTGCCTGGAGTCCAGGGGGCGGAAATCAGCCCCAGCATTTT
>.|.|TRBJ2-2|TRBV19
CASSMTGNTGELFF
TGTGCCAGTAGCATGACAGGGAACACCGGGGAGCTGTTTTTT
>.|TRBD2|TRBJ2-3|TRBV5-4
CASSSGTSGRNTDTQYF
TGTGCCAGCAGCTCTGGGACTAGCGGGAGGAACACAGATACGCAGTATTTT
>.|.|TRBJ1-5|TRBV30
CALTPGQSRQPQHF
TGTGCCTTAACACCGGGACAAAGTCGTCAGCCCCAGCATTTT
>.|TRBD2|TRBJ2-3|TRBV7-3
CASSLTVGTRGNTDTQYF
TGTGCCAGCAGCTTAACAGTCGGGACTAGGGGAAACACAGATACGCAGTATTTT
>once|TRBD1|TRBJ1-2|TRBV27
CASRFAGTGDNYGYTF
TGTGCCAGCCGCTTCGCGGGGACAGGGGATAACTATGGCTACACCTTC
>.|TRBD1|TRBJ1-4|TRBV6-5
CASSYIPGQRNEKLFF
TGTGCCAGCAGTTATATCCCGGGACAGAGAAATGAAAAACTGTTTTTT
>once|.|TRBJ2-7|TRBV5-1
CASTRGDSTEQYF
TGCGCCAGCACCCGAGGCGACTCCACCGAGCAGTACTTC
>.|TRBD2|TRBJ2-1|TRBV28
CASSFKLAIHNEQFF
TGTGCCAGCAGTTTCAAACTAGCGATTCACAATGAGCAGTTCTTC
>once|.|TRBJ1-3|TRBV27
CASSFRGSGNTIYF
TGTGCCAGCAGTTTCCGGGGGTCTGGAAACACCATATATTTT
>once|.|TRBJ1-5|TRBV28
CASSLIQGNQPQHF
TGTGCCAGCAGTTTAATACAGGGTAATCAGCCCCAGCATTTT
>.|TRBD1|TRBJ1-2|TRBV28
CASSPFGTDIYGYTF
TGTGCCAGCAGTCCCTTCGGGACAGACATCTATGGCTACACCTTC
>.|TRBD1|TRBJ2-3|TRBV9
CASSAGQGLTDTQYF
TGTGCCAGCAGCGCCGGACAGGGCCTCACAGATACGCAGTATTTT
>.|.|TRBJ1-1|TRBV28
CASQGEGDTEAFF
TGTGCCAGCCAAGGGGAGGGGGACACTGAAGCTTTCTTT
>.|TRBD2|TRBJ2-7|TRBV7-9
CASSFGTSGTYEQYF
TGTGCCAGCAGCTTTGGGACTAGCGGTACCTACGAGCAGTACTTC
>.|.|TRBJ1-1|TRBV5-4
CASSSVGIRSAFF
TGTGCCAGCAGTTCCGTTGGCATTCGATCAGCTTTCTTT
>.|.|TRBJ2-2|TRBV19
CASSIVGGTNTGELFF
TGTGCCAGTAGTATTGTCGGGGGAACGAACACCGGGGAGCTGTTTTTT
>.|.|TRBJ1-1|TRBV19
CASSILAAYAEAFF
TGTGCCAGTAGTATTCTAGCGGCATACGCTGAAGCTTTCTTT
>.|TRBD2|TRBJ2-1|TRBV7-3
CASSLRAGGPSYNEQFF
TGTGCCAGCAGCTTACGGGCGGGGGGGCCCTCCTACAATGAGCAGTTCTTC
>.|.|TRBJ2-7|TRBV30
CAWAGLFGYEQYF
TGTGCCTGGGCGGGGCTTTTCGGGTACGAGCAGTACTTC
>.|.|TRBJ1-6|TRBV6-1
CASSEVEGESPLHF
TGTGCCAGCAGTGAAGTTGAGGGCGAATCACCCCTCCACTTT
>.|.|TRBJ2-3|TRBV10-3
CAIRAGLAADTQYF
TGTGCCATTCGAGCAGGGTTGGCGGCAGATACGCAGTATTTT
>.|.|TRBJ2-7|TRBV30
CAWSSEFSYEQYF
TGTGCCTGGAGTTCCGAGTTCTCCTACGAGCAGTACTTC
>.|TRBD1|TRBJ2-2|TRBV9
CASSPGQGVGTGELFF
TGTGCCAGCAGCCCCGGACAGGGGGTAGGCACCGGGGAGCTGTTTTTT
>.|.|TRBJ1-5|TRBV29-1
CSVRSGPNQPQHF
TGCAGCGTACGATCAGGTCCCAATCAGCCCCAGCATTTT
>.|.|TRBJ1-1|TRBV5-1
CASSPIIDTEAFF
TGCGCCAGCAGCCCAATTATAGACACTGAAGCTTTCTTT
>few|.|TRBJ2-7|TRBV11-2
CASRYQSLVPEQYF
TGTGCCAGCAGATACCAATCGCTAGTCCCCGAGCAGTACTTC
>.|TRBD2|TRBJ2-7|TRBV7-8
CASSLATSGRAYEQYF
TGTGCCAGCAGCTTAGCGACTAGCGGGAGGGCCTACGAGCAGTACTTC
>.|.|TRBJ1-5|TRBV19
CASSIWDKNQPQHF
TGTGCCAGTAGTATTTGGGACAAAAATCAGCCCCAGCATTTT
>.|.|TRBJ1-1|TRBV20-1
CSAQNTEAFF
TGCAGTGCCCAGAACACTGAAGCTTTCTTT
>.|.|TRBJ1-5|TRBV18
CASSPDPVQPQHF
TGTGCCAGCTCACCAGATCCGGTACAGCCCCAGCATTTT
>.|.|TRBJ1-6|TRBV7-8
CASSPSGLYNSPLHF
TGTGCCAGCAGCCCTTCGGGACTCTATAATTCACCCCTCCACTTT
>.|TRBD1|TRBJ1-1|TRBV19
CASTITGGGTEAFF
TGTGCCAGTACCATCACAGGGGGAGGTACTGAAGCTTTCTTT
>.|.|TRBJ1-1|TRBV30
CAWSGPVENTEAFF
TGTGCCTGGAGTGGTCCAGTCGAGAACACTGAAGCTTTCTTT
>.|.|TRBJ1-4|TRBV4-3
CASSQGQAPNEKLFF
TGCGCCAGCAGCCAAGGCCAGGCCCCCAATGAAAAACTGTTTTTT
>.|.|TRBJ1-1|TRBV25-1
CASSVTGSTEAFF
TGTGCCAGCAGTGTTACAGGGTCCACTGAAGCTTTCTTT
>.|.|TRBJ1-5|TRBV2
CASSGQGNQPQHF
TGTGCCAGCAGTGGGCAGGGGAATCAGCCCCAGCATTTT
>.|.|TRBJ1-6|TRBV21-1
CASTTGNGNSPLHF
TGTGCCAGCACCACGGGGAACGGTAATTCACCCCTCCACTTT
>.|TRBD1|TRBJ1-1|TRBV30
CAWSSNRGTFF
TGTGCCTGGAGTTCAAACAGGGGGACTTTCTTT
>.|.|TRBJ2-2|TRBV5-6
CASSDAGTGELFF
TGTGCCAGCAGCGATGCGGGCACCGGGGAGCTGTTTTTT
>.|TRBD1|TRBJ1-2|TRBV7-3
CASTADRGDGYTF
TGTGCCAGCACCGCGGACAGGGGGGATGGCTACACCTTC
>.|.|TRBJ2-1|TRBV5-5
CASNLFGSSAYNEQFF
TGTGCCAGCAACCTTTTTGGGTCTAGCGCCTACAATGAGCAGTTCTTC
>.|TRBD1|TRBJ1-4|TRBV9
CASSGTGIGNEKLFF
TGTGCCAGCAGCGGGACAGGGATTGGGAATGAAAAACTGTTTTTT
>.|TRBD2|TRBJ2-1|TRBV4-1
CASSQDGTSGGQSSYNEQFF
TGCGCCAGCAGCCAAGATGGGACTAGCGGGGGCCAGAGCTCCTACAATGAGCAGTTCTTC
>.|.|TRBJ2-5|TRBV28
CASSAPGAGETQYF
TGTGCCAGCAGTGCCCCAGGGGCCGGGGAGACCCAGTACTTC